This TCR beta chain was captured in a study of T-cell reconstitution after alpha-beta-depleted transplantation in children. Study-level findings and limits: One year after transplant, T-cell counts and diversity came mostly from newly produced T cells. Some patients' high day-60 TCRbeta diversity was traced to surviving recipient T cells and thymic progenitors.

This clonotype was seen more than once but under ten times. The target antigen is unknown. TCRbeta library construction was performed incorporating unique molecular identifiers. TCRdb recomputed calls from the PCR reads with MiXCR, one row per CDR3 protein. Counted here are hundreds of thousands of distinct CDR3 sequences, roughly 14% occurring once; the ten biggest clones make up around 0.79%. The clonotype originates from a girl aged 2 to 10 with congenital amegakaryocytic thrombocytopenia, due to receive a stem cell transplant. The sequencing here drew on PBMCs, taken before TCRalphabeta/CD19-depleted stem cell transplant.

CDR3 protein: CASSLDSPTSGGYNEQFF. CDR3 coding DNA: TGTGCCAGCAGCTTAGATTCTCCCACTAGCGGGGGCTACAATGAGCAGTTCTTC. The gene calls are TRBV11-2 and TRBJ2-1; 11 nucleotides line up with TRBD2. Trimming removed 0 bases from V and 3 bases from J; junction bases left unmatched: 7. The CDR3 consists of 18 residues. In germline, CDR1 is SGHAT, CDR2 FQNNGV.